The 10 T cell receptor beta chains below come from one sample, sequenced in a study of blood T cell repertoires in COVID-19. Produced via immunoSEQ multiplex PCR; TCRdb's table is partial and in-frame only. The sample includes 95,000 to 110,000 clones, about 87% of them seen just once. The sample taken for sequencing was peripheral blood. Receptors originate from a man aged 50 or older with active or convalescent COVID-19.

The CDR3 nucleotides are TGTGCCAGCAGCCCTAGCGCCTCCACCGGGGAGCTGTTTTTT. Protein sequence: CASSPSASTGELFF. The V call is TRBV7-9, the J call TRBJ2-2, with TRBD2 as a possible D gene (6 bases). This CDR3 has 14 residues. Trimming shortened V by 5 bases and J by 4 bases, and 11 bases separated the two germline ends. The V gene's germline CDR1 is SEHNR and CDR2 FQNEAQ (reference sequence).

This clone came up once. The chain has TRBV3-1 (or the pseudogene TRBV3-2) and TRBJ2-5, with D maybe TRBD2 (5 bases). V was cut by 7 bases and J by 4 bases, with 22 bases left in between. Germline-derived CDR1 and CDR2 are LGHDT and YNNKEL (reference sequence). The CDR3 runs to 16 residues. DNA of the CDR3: TGTGCCAGCACACCCGGGGAGACAAGTTTGGGAGAGACCCAGTACTTC. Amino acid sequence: CASTPGETSLGETQYF.

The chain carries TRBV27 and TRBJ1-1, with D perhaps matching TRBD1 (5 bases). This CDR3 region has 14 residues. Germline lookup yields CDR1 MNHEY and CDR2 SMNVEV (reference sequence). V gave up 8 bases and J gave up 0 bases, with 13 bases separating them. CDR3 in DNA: TGTGCCAGCGCTCGCCGGGGGATGAACACTGAAGCTTTCTTT. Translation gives CASARRGMNTEAFF.

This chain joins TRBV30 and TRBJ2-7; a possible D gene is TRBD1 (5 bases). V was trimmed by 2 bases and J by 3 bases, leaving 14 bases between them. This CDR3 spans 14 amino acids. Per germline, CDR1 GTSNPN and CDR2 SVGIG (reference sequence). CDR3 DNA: TGTGCCTGGAGTCCCGGCGACAGCTTCTACGAGCAGTACTTC. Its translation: CAWSPGDSFYEQYF.

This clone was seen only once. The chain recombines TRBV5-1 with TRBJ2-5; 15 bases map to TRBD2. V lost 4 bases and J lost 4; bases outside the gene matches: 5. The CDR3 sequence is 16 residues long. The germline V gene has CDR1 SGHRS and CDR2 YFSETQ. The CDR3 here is CASSRGLAGGVETQYF. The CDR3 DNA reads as TGCGCCAGCAGCCGGGGACTAGCGGGAGGTGTAGAGACCCAGTACTTC.

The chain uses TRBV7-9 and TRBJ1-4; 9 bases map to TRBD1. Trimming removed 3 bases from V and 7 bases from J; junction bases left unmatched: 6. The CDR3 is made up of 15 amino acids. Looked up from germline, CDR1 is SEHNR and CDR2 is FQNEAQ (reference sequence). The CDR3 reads CASSFNTGGVEKLFF. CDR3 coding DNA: TGTGCCAGCAGCTTTAATACAGGGGGCGTTGAAAAACTGTTTTTT.

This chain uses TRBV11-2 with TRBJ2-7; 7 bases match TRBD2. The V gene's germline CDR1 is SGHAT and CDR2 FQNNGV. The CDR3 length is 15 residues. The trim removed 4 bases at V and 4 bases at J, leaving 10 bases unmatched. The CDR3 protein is CASSSTWASGYEQYF. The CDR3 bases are TGTGCCAGCAGCTCCACCTGGGCTAGCGGTTACGAGCAGTACTTC.

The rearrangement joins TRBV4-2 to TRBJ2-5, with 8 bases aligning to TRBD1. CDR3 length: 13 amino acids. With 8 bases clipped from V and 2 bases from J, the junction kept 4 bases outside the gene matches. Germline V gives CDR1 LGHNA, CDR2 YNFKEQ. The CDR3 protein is CASGRTGQETQYF. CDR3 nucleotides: TGTGCCAGCGGCCGGACAGGGCAAGAGACCCAGTACTTC.

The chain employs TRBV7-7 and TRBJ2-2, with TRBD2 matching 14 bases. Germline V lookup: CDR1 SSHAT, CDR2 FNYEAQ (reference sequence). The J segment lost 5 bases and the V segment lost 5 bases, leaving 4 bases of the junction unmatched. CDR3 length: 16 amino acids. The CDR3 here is CASSLGTSGSTGELFF. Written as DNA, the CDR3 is TGTGCCAGCAGCCTCGGGACTAGCGGGAGTACCGGGGAGCTGTTTTTT.

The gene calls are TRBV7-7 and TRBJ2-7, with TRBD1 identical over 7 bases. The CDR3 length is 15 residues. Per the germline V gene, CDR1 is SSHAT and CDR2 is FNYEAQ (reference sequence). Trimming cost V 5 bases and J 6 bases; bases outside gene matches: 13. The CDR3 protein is CASSARQGAFTEQYF. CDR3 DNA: TGTGCCAGCAGCGCCAGACAGGGTGCGTTTACCGAGCAGTACTTC.